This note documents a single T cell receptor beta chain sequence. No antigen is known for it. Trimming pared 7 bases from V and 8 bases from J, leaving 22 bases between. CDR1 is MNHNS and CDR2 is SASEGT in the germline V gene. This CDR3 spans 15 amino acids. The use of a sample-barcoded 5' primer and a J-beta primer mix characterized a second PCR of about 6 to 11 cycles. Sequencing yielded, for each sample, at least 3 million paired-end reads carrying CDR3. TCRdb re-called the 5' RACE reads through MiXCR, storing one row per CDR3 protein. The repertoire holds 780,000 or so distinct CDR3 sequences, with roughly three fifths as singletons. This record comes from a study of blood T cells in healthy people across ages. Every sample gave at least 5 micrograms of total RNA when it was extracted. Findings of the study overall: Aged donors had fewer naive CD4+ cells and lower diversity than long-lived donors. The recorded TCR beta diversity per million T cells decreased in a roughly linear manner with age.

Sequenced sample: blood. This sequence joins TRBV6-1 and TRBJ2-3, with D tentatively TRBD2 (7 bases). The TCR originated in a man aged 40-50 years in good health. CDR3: CASTGTISGQGTQYF. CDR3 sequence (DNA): TGTGCCAGCACAGGGACAATTAGCGGGCAGGGTACGCAGTATTTT.